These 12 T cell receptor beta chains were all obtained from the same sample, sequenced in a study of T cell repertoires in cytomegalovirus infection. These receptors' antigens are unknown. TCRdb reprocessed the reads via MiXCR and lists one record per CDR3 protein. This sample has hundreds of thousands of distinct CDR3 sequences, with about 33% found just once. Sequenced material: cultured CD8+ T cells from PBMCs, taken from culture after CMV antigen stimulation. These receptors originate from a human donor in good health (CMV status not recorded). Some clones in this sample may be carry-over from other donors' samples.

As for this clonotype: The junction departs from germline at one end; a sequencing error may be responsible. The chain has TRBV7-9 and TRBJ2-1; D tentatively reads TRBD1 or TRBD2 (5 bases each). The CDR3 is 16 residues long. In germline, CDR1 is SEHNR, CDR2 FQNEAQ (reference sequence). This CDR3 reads CAPYAPGTAIYNEHFF. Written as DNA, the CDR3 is TGTGCCCCCTACGCTCCGGGGACGGCGATTTACAATGAGCATTTCTTC.

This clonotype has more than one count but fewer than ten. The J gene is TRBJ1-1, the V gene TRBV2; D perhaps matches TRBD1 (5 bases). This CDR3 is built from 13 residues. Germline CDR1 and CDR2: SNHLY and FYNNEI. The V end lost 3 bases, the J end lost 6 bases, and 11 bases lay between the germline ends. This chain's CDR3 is CASSDSDSSEAFF. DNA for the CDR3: TGTGCCAGCAGTGACTCCGACAGTTCTGAAGCTTTCTTT.

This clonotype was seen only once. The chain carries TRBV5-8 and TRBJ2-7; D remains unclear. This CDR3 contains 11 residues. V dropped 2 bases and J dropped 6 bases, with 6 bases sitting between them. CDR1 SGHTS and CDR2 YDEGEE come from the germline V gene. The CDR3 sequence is CASSLIPEQYV. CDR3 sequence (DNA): TGTGCCAGCAGCTTAATTCCCGAGCAGTACGTC.

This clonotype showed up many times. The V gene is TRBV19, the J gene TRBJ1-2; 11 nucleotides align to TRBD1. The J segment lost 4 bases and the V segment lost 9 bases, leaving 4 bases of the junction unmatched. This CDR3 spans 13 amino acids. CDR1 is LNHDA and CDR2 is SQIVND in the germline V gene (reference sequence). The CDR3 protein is CASSGTGGYGYTF. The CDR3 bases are TGTGCCAGCAGCGGGACAGGGGGCTATGGCTACACCTTC.

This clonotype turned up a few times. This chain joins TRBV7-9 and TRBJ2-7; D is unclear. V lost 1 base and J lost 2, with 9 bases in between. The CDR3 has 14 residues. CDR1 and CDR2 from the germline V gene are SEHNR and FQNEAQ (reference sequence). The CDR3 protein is CASSLVGSAYEQYV. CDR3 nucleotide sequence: TGTGCCAGCAGCTTAGTTGGCAGTGCCTACGAGCAGTACGTC.

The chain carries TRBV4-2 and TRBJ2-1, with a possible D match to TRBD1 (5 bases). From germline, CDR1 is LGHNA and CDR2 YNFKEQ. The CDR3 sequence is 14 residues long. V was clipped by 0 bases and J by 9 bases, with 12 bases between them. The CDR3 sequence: CASSQDVVGPEQFF. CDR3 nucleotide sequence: TGTGCCAGCAGCCAAGATGTGGTGGGGCCTGAGCAGTTCTTC.

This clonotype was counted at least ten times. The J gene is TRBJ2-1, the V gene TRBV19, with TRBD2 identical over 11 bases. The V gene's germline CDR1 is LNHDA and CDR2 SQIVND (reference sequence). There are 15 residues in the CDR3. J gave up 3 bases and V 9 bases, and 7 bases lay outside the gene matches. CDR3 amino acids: CASSPTSGGYNEQFF. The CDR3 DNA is TGTGCCAGCAGCCCCACTAGCGGGGGCTACAATGAGCAGTTCTTC.

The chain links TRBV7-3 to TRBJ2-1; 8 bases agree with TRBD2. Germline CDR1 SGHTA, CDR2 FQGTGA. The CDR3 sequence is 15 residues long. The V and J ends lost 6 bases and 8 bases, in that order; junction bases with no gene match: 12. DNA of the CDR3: TGTGCCAGCAGTTCCAGCGGGGGCCAACAGGATGAGCAGTTCTTC. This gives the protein CASSSSGGQQDEQFF.

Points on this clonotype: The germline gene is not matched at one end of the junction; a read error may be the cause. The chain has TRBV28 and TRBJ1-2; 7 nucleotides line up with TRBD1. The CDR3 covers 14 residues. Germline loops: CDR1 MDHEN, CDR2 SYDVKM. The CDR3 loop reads CASSTNRGDYSYTF. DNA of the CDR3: TGTGCCAGCAGTACCAACAGGGGCGACTATAGCTACACCTTC.

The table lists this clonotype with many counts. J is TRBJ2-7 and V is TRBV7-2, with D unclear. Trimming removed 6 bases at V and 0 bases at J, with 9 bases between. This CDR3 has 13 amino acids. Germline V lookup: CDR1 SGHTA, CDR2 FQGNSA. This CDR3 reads CASRLKSSYEQYV. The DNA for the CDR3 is TGTGCCAGCAGACTTAAGAGCTCCTACGAGCAGTACGTC.

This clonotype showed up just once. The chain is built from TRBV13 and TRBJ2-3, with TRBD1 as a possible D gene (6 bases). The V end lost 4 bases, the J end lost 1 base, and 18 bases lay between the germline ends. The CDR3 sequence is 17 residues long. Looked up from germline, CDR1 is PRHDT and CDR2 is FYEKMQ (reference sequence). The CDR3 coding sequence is TGTGCCAGCAGCTCGCGACAGGAGCTTTCGGGCACAGATACGCAGTATTTT. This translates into CASSSRQELSGTDTQYF.

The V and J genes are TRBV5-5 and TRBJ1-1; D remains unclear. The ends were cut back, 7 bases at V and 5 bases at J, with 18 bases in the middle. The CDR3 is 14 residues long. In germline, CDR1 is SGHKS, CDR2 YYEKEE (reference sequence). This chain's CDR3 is CASGKSPSGTEAFF. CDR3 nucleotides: TGTGCCAGCGGTAAATCTCCCAGTGGAACTGAAGCTTTCTTT.